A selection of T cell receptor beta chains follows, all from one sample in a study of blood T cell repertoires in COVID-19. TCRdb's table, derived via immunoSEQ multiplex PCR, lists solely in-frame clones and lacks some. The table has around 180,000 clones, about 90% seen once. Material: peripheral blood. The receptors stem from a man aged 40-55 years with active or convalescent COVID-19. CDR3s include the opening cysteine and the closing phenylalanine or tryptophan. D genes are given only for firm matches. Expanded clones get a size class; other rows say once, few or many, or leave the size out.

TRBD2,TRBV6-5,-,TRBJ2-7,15,TGTGCCAGCAGTTCCAGCGGGGGAATACCCTACGAGCAGTACTTC,CASSSSGGIPYEQYF
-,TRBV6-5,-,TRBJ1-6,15,TGTGCCAGCAGTACAACTCAAGGAGGGAATTCACCCCTCCACTTT,CASSTTQGGNSPLHF
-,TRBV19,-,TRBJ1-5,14,TGTGCCAGTAGTATAGTGGACACGTATCAGCCCCAGCATTTT,CASSIVDTYQPQHF
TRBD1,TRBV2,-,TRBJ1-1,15,TGTGCCAGCAGTGATTTGGGGACAGGGACAACTGAAGCTTTCTTT,CASSDLGTGTTEAFF
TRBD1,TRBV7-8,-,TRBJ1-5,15,TGTGCCAGCAGCACGGGACAGGGAGTATATCAGCCCCAGCATTTT,CASSTGQGVYQPQHF
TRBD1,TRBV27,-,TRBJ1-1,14,TGTGCCAGCAGTTTGGGACAGGGGGGAACTGAAGCTTTCTTT,CASSLGQGGTEAFF
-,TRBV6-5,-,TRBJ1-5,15,TGTGCCAGCAGACTAGGACAGACATCAAATCAGCCCCAGCATTTT,CASRLGQTSNQPQHF
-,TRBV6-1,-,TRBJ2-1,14,TGTGCCAGCAGTGAAGCACTCAGGGTCCGCGAGCAGTTCTTC,CASSEALRVREQFF
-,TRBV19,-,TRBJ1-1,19,TGTGCCAGTAGTATTATAGGGCTGGGACACGCAGGTTCGGTCTGGGAAGCTTTCTTT,CASSIIGLGHAGSVWEAFF
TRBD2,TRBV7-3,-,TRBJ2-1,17,TGTGCCAGCAGCTTACTGCCCGGGACTACTTTATACAATGAGCAGTTCTTC,CASSLLPGTTLYNEQFF
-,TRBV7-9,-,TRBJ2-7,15,TGTGCCAGCAGCTTAGCGCTGGGGCGCTCCTACGAGCAGTACTTC,CASSLALGRSYEQYF
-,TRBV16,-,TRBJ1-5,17,TGTGCCAGCGCGACAAGGGAGCCAGGGGATAGCAATCAGCCCCAGCATTTT,CASATREPGDSNQPQHF
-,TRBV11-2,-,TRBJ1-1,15,TGTGCCAGCAGCTTAGTTCAGGGGAAGGGGACTGAAGCTTTCTTT,CASSLVQGKGTEAFF
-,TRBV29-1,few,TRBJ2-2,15,TGCAGCGTTGAAAGGGAGGACCGCTACACCGGGGAGCTGTTTTTT,CSVEREDRYTGELFF
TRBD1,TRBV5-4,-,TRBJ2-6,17,TGTGCCAGCAGCCGATATGGACAGGGCCCTGGGGCCAACGTCCTGACTTTC,CASSRYGQGPGANVLTF
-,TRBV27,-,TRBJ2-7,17,TGTGCCAGCAGCCCGATTCTAACAGGGCCCCTTGTAGGCGAACAGTACTTC,CASSPILTGPLVGEQYF
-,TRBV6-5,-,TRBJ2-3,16,TGTGCCAGCAGTTACTCGTCTGGGGGGTGGGCAGATACGCAGTATTTT,CASSYSSGGWADTQYF
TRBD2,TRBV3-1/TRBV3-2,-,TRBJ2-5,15,TGTGCCAGCAGCCGGCTTTGGGGGGGTCTAGAGACCCAGTACTTC,CASSRLWGGLETQYF
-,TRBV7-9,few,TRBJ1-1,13,TGTGCCAGCAGTAGCCAGGGGAACACTGAAGCTTTCTTT,CASSSQGNTEAFF
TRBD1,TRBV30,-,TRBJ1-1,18,TGTGCCTGGAGTACCCGGACAGGGGGCTGTTTACCGAACACTGAAGCTTTCTTT,CAWSTRTGGCLPNTEAFF
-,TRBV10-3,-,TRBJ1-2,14,TGTGCCATCAGTGCTTCGTCCCCCTTGGCAGGCTACACCTTC,CAISASSPLAGYTF
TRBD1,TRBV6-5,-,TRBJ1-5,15,TGTGCCAGCAGCTTAGACAGGGGTGGCAATCAGCCCCAGCATTTT,CASSLDRGGNQPQHF
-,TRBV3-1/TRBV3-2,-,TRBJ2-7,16,TGTGCCAGCAGCCAAGTGCTGAGACAGGGACTGGACGAGCAGTACTTC,CASSQVLRQGLDEQYF
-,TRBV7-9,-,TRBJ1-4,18,TGTGCCAGCAGCCGACTATCGGGGGGCGTTTCAGCTAATGAAAAACTGTTTTTT,CASSRLSGGVSANEKLFF
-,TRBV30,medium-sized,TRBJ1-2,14,TGTGCCTGGAGTGTTGGAACAGGAAACTATGGCTACACCTTC,CAWSVGTGNYGYTF
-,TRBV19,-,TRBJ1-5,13,TGTGCCAGTAGTATCCGGGACAATCAGCCCCAGCATTTT,CASSIRDNQPQHF
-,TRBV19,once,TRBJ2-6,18,TGTGCCAGTAGTATATCGTCGCGGCAGCTCTCTGGGGCCAACGTCCTGACTTTC,CASSISSRQLSGANVLTF
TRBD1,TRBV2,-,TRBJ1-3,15,TGTGCCAGCAGTTCACCTGACAGGGCTGGAAACACCATATATTTT,CASSSPDRAGNTIYF
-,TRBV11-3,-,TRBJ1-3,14,TGTGCCAGCAGCTCGGGACAAACTGGAAACACCATATATTTT,CASSSGQTGNTIYF
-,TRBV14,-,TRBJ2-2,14,TGTGCCAGCAGCCAAGTATTTGGGGCAGGGGAGCTGTTTTTT,CASSQVFGAGELFF
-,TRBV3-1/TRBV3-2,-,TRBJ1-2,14,TGTGCCAGCAGCCCACGCGGAGGGTACAATGGCTACACCTTC,CASSPRGGYNGYTF
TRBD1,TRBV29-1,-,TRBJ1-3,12,TGCAGCGCAGGGACAGCTGGAAACACCATATATTTT,CSAGTAGNTIYF
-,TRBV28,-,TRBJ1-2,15,TGTGCCAGCAGTACCCCAGGGGTAGTGGCCTATGGCTACACCTTC,CASSTPGVVAYGYTF
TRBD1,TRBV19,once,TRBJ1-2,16,TGTGCCAGTAGCCCGGGACAGGGCATTTCTAACTATGGCTACACCTTC,CASSPGQGISNYGYTF
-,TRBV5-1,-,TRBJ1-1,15,TGCGCCAGCAGCCGGGGTTCGACGGGAGGGACTGAAGCTTTCTTT,CASSRGSTGGTEAFF
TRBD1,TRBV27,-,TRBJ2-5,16,TGTGCCAGCAGTAACCCCCGACAGGGGGCAGGGGAGACCCAGTACTTC,CASSNPRQGAGETQYF
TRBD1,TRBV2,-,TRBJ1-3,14,TGTGCCAGCAGTGGACAGGGCTCTGGAAACACCATATATTTT,CASSGQGSGNTIYF
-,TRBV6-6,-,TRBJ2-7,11,TGTGCCAGCAGTCTCGGGGACGAGCAGTACTTC,CASSLGDEQYF
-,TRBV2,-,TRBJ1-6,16,TGTGCCAGCAGACCCCTGGGAGGTCCCAACAATTCACCCCTCCACTTT,CASRPLGGPNNSPLHF
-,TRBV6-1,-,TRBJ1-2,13,TGTGCCAGCAGTGAAGATCAGGATTTTGGCTACACCTTC,CASSEDQDFGYTF
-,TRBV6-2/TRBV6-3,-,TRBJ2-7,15,TGTGCCAGCAGTCCCCACGGACAGAGAGCCTACGAGCAGTACTTC,CASSPHGQRAYEQYF